This TCR beta chain was identified in a study of cytomegalovirus exposure and HLA in healthy donors. PCR involved 60 Vbeta and 13 Jbeta primers. Sequenced by immunoSEQ multiplex PCR; TCRdb stores in-frame clones only, minus some. Of approximately 150,000 clones listed, 80% were seen once; the top ten hold about an eighth. Notes on the study in general: Prediction of most subjects' HLA-A and HLA-B alleles by TCR beta sequences was reportedly accurate.

There are 15 residues in the CDR3. Trimming at V came to 8 bases and at J to 1 base, leaving 9 bases not matched to a gene. Germline values: CDR1 MNHNY, CDR2 SVGAGI (reference sequence). This clone appeared a single time. No antigen is known for it. Source material: PBMCs. The receptor was derived from a woman aged 40 to 50 in good health and CMV-seronegative. J is TRBJ1-1 and V is TRBV6-6; 8 bases fit TRBD1. The CDR3: CASGKTGEGNTEAFF. The CDR3 bases are TGTGCCAGCGGAAAGACAGGGGAAGGGAACACTGAAGCTTTCTTT.